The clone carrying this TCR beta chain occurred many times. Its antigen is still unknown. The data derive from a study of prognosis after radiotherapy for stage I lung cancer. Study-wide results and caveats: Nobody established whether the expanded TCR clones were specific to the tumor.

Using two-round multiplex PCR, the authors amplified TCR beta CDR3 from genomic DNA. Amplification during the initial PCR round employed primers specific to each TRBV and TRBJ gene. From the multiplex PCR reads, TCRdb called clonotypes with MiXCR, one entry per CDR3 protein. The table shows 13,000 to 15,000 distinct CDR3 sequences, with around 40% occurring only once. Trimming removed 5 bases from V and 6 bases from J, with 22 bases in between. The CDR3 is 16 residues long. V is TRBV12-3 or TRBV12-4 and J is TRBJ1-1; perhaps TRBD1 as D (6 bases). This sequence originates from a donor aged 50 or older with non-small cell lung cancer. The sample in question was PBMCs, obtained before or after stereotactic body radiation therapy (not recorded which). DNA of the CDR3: TGTGCCAGCAGTCTCAAGGGGCAGGGGAGGATCGCTGAAGCTTTCTTT. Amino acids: CASSLKGQGRIAEAFF.